This T cell receptor (beta chain) stems from a study of ipilimumab plus nivolumab after autologous stem cell transplantation. Study summary: The DLBCL cohort had primary refractory and relapsed disease, with 18-month progression-free survival of about 86% and 29%.

Produced via immunoSEQ multiplex PCR; TCRdb's table is partial and in-frame only. Of over 75,000 clones listed, about 83% are singletons. Germline V gene sequence: CDR1 SGHDN, CDR2 FVKESK. Trimming cost V 6 bases and J 2 bases, with 19 bases left between them. The CDR3 is 16 residues long. The sequence derives from a male donor with diffuse large B-cell lymphoma. Material: PBMCs, obtained in a trial of ipilimumab plus nivolumab as post-transplant consolidation. The rearrangement joins TRBV14 to TRBJ2-5; D is undetermined. The DNA for the CDR3 is TGTGCCAGCAGTCGCCAGCGAAGGTCCTTTCAAGAGACCCAGTACTTC. Amino acid sequence: CASSRQRRSFQETQYF.